Listed here are 7 T cell receptor beta chains from one sample, sequenced in a study of blood T cell repertoires in COVID-19. Sequencing used immunoSEQ multiplex PCR; TCRdb keeps in-frame clones, though not all of them. The table records about 330,000 clones, roughly 88% of them present only once. Source material: PBMCs or T cells enriched from blood (not recorded which). These TCRs come from a man younger than 45 who had recovered from COVID-19.

The chain uses TRBV6-4 and TRBJ1-6; no firm D call. The germline V and J ends were trimmed by 4 bases and 0 bases, with 7 bases remaining between them. Per the germline V gene, CDR1 is MRHNA and CDR2 is SNTAGT. This CDR3 spans 15 amino acids. In nucleotides, the CDR3 is TGTGCCAGCAGTGTTTATAGCTCCTATAATTCACCCCTCCACTTT. This encodes CASSVYSSYNSPLHF.

V gene TRBV27 combines with J gene TRBJ2-4, with 7 bases that match TRBD1. The germline V gene has CDR1 MNHEY and CDR2 SMNVEV (reference sequence). The CDR3 has 19 amino acids. J was trimmed by 0 bases and V by 8 bases; bases with no gene match: 19. DNA of the CDR3: TGTGCCAGCGGGCCATACAGGGGAAACATTCTCCTAGCCAAAAACATTCAGTACTTC. Residues: CASGPYRGNILLAKNIQYF.

The gene calls are TRBV7-8 and TRBJ2-5, with 10 bases identical to TRBD1. The trim removed 5 bases at V and 1 base at J, leaving 4 bases unmatched. The CDR3 is 15 amino acids. Germline loops: CDR1 SGHVS, CDR2 FQNEAQ. CDR3 region: CASSADRGLQETQYF. The CDR3 DNA sequence: TGTGCCAGCAGCGCCGACAGGGGGCTCCAAGAGACCCAGTACTTC.

The chain carries TRBV5-4 and TRBJ2-5, with 9 bases lining up with TRBD2. The CDR3 has 15 amino acids. The V and J ends lost 0 bases and 4 bases, in that order; junction bases with no gene match: 4. Germline values: CDR1 SGHNT, CDR2 YYREEE (reference sequence). The CDR3 region is CASSLGGGAGETQYF. CDR3 bases: TGTGCCAGCAGCTTGGGCGGGGGGGCCGGAGAGACCCAGTACTTC.

This chain links TRBV11-2 with TRBJ2-2; maybe TRBD1 (6 bases). The CDR3 spans 14 residues. The V gene lost 3 bases and the J gene lost 5 bases, with 10 bases spanning the gap. Germline V gene sequence: CDR1 SGHAT, CDR2 FQNNGV. The CDR3 protein is CASSFGGGTGELFF. In DNA, the CDR3 is TGTGCCAGCAGCTTTGGGGGCGGAACCGGGGAGCTGTTTTTT.

This clone has ten or more counts. This chain connects TRBV19 to TRBJ2-1, with D perhaps TRBD1 (6 bases). The CDR3 has 12 residues. Germline loops: CDR1 LNHDA, CDR2 SQIVND (reference sequence). Deletions cut 4 bases from V and 9 bases from J, with 10 bases between. In DNA, the CDR3 is TGTGCCAGTAGTACAGGGGTGGCTGAGCAGTTCTTC. Protein sequence: CASSTGVAEQFF.

This chain links TRBV4-2 with TRBJ2-1; D may be TRBD2 (6 bases). V was pared by 0 bases and J by 4 bases, with 13 bases between. This CDR3 has 16 residues. The V gene's germline CDR1 is LGHNA and CDR2 YNFKEQ. This CDR3 reads CASSQDSASAYNEQFF. The DNA of the CDR3 is TGTGCCAGCAGCCAAGATTCGGCTAGCGCTTACAATGAGCAGTTCTTC.